The present entry profiles one TCR beta chain with its context. This entry comes from a study of blood T cell repertoires in COVID-19. Using immunoSEQ multiplex PCR, the repertoire was profiled, and TCRdb retains in-frame clones only, with some absent. In the table there are a few hundred thousand clones, roughly nine tenths of which are singletons. The specimen was PBMCs or T cells enriched from blood (not recorded which). This TCR came from a woman younger than 35 who had recovered from COVID-19.

In DNA form, the CDR3 reads TGTGCCAGCAGTGAAAGCACTAGCGGCATCCAAGAGACCCAGTACTTC. Amino acids: CASSESTSGIQETQYF. The gene calls are TRBV2 and TRBJ2-5; 8 bases fit TRBD2. CDR1 and CDR2 from the germline V gene are SNHLY and FYNNEI. CDR3 length: 16 amino acids. J was trimmed by 1 base and V by 2 bases; bases with no gene match: 6.